What follows describes a single T cell receptor (beta chain). The data originate from a study of blood T cell repertoires in COVID-19. Sequencing was performed with immunoSEQ multiplex PCR; in TCRdb, only in-frame clones are kept and a portion is missing. The repertoire holds around 300,000 clones, with approximately 87% as singletons. The CDR3 covers 13 residues. Germline V gives CDR1 SGHKS, CDR2 YYEKEE (reference sequence). The junction had 3 bases not matched to a gene; V was cut back by 5 bases and J by 7 bases. This receptor was obtained from a woman aged 30 to 39 who had recovered from COVID-19. The rearrangement uses TRBV5-5 and TRBJ1-2; 12 bases fit TRBD1. Material for sequencing was PBMCs or T cells enriched from blood (not recorded which). As DNA, the CDR3 is TGTGCCAGCAGGGGGACAGGGGGCAGTGGCTACACCTTC. It is translated as CASRGTGGSGYTF. Looking up the rest from reference TRBV5-5 and TRBJ1-2 gives the full variable domain: DAGVTQSPTHLIKTRGQQVTLRCSPISGHKSVSWYQQVLGQGPQFIFQYYEKEERGRGNFPDRFSARQFPNYSSELNVNALLLGDSALYLCASRGTGGSGYTFGSGTRLTVV.